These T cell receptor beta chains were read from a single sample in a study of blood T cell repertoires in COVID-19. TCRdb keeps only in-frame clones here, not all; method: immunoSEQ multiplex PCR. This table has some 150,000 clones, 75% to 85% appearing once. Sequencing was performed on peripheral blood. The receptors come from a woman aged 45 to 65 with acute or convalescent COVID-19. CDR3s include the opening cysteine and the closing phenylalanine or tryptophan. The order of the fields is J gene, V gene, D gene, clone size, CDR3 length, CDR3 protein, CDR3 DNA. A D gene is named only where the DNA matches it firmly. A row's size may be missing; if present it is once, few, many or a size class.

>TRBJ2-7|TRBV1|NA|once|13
CTSSQVPGYEQYF
TGCACCAGCAGCCAAGTCCCAGGCTACGAGCAGTACTTC
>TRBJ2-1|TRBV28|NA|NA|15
CASSLTGADGDEQFF
TGTGCCAGCAGTTTAACGGGAGCCGATGGCGATGAGCAGTTCTTC
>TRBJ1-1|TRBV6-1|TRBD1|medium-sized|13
CASSETGDTEAFF
TGTGCCAGCAGTGAGACAGGGGACACTGAAGCTTTCTTT
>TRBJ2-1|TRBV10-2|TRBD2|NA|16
CASSGEAGGIYNEQFF
TGCGCCAGCAGTGGAGAAGCGGGGGGGATATACAATGAGCAGTTCTTC
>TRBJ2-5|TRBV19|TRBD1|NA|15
CASSKQGWVRETQYF
TGTGCCAGTAGCAAACAGGGGTGGGTTCGCGAGACCCAGTACTTC
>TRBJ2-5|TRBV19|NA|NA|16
CASSTRPGHKQETQYF
TGTGCCAGTAGTACCCGACCGGGACATAAGCAAGAGACCCAGTACTTC
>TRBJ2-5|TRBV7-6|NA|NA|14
CASSLVGDQETQYF
TGTGCCAGCAGCTTGGTGGGAGATCAAGAGACCCAGTACTTC
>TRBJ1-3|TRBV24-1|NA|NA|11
CATSDGTRIYF
TGTGCCACCAGTGACGGGACACGCATATATTTT
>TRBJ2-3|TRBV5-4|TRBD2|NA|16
CASSMGAGESTDTQYF
TGTGCCAGCAGCATGGGAGCGGGGGAGAGCACAGATACGCAGTATTTT
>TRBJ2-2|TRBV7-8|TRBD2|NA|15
CASSSLGRDTGELFF
TGTGCCAGCAGCTCCCTTGGGAGGGACACCGGGGAGCTGTTTTTT
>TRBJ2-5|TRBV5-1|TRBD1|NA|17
CASSLGTGFSTGETQYF
TGCGCCAGCAGCTTGGGGACAGGCTTCTCTACGGGGGAGACCCAGTACTTC
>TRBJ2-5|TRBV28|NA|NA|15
CASSPISSLLRAQYF
TGTGCCAGCAGTCCCATCTCATCCCTTCTCAGGGCCCAGTACTTC
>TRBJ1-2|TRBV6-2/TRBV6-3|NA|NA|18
CASSPRPGHPPYDYGYTF
TGTGCCAGCAGCCCCCGCCCGGGACACCCCCCCTATGACTATGGCTACACCTTC
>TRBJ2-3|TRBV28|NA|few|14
CASSFSLSTDTQYF
TGTGCCAGCAGTTTTTCCCTATCCACAGATACGCAGTATTTT
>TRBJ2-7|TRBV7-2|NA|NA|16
CASSLSSPLVSYEQYF
TGTGCCAGCAGCTTAAGTTCTCCCTTAGTATCCTACGAGCAGTACTTC
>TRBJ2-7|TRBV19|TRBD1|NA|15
CASSSWTGRTYEQYF
TGTGCCAGTAGTAGCTGGACAGGGCGAACCTACGAGCAGTACTTC
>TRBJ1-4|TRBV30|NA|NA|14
CAWSVGGAREKLFF
TGTGCCTGGAGTGTAGGGGGGGCTCGTGAAAAACTGTTTTTT
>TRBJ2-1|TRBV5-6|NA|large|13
CASSLVQVPEQFF
TGTGCCAGCAGCTTGGTACAAGTCCCTGAGCAGTTCTTC
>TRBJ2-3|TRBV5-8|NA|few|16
CASTLRAGAGTDTQYF
TGTGCCAGCACCCTTAGAGCAGGGGCAGGGACAGATACGCAGTATTTT
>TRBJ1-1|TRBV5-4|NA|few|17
CASRGGALGLVSTEAFF
TGTGCCAGCAGAGGGGGGGCCCTAGGGCTGGTGAGCACTGAAGCTTTCTTT
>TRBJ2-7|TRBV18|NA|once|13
CASSPPPGWEQYF
TGTGCCAGCTCACCACCGCCCGGGTGGGAGCAGTACTTC
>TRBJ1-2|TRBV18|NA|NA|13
CASSPPLSYGYTF
TGTGCCAGCTCCCCACCTTTGAGCTATGGCTACACCTTC
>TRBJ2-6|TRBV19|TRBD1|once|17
CASSKTGTSSGANVLTF
TGTGCCAGTAGTAAGACAGGGACGAGCTCTGGGGCCAACGTCCTGACTTTC
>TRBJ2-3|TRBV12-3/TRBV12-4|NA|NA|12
CASRYSTDTQYF
TGTGCCAGCAGATATAGCACAGATACGCAGTATTTT
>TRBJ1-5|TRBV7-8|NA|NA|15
CASSSYLRGNQPQHF
TGTGCCAGCAGCTCGTATCTACGGGGTAATCAGCCCCAGCATTTT
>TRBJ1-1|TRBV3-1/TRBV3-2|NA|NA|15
CASSPSEVMNTEAFF
TGTGCCAGCAGCCCCTCAGAGGTTATGAACACTGAAGCTTTCTTT
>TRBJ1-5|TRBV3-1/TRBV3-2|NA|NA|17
CASSLPQSQGCNQPQHF
TGTGCCAGCAGCCTACCACAATCCCAGGGCTGCAATCAGCCCCAGCATTTT
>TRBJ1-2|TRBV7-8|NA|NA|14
CATAGGFVAPGYTF
TGTGCCACGGCGGGGGGATTCGTAGCGCCCGGCTACACCTTC
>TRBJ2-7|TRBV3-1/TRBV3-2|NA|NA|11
CASSQAYEQYF
TGTGCCAGCAGCCAAGCATACGAGCAGTACTTC